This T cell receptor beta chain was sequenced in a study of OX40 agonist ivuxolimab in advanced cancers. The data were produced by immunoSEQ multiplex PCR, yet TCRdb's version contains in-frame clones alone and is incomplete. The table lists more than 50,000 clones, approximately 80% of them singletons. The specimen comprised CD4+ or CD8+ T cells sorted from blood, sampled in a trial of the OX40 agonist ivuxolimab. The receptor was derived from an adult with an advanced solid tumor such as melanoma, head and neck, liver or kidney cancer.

This CDR3 is CASSPQQAREQFF. CDR3 bases: TGTGCCAGCTCACCACAACAGGCCAGGGAGCAGTTCTTC. The V call is TRBV18, the J call TRBJ2-1; tentative D call: TRBD1 (5 bases). V shed 1 base and J shed 10 bases, with 11 bases lying between them. Germline V CDR1 and CDR2: KGHSH, LQKENI. This CDR3 has 13 amino acids.